This T cell receptor (beta chain) originates from a study of T cells in Graves' hyperthyroidism and ophthalmopathy. Trimming removed 0 bases from V and 4 bases from J; junction bases left unmatched: 12. The CDR3 is made up of 20 amino acids. Germline assignment: CDR1 LGHNT and CDR2 FRNRAP. Findings and caveats of the study: Before onset, ophthalmopathy was predicted by the model a median roughly 6.4 months earlier. Ophthalmopathy was told apart from stable hyperthyroidism by a 13 V-J model. Most expanded thyroid clonotypes above 0.001 recurred in blood.

Regions amplified from RNA transcripts were the TCR beta CDR3 regions. HTBI primers drove first-round RT-PCR of the TCR CDR3. TCRdb processed the multiplex PCR reads anew with MiXCR; each CDR3 protein has one entry. This sample yields about 600,000 distinct CDR3 sequences, of which approximately 14% are seen a single time; less than 9% belongs to the top ten. As to this clonotype: No antigen is known for it.

Source material: blood. The chain uses TRBV12-5 and TRBJ2-2; 12 bases match TRBD2. This sequence was found in a woman under 30 with Graves' ophthalmopathy. The CDR3 DNA is TGTGCTAGTGGTTTGGTATTAGCTAGCGGGAGGGCACTTTTCACCGGGGAGCTGTTTTTT. This sequence encodes CASGLVLASGRALFTGELFF.